Reported below is one TCR beta chain. An end of the junction differs from the germline gene, which may be a read error. Both 60 Vbeta primers and 13 Jbeta primers went into the PCR. Sequencing was performed with immunoSEQ multiplex PCR; in TCRdb, only in-frame clones are kept and a portion is missing. The sample table includes roughly 120,000 clones. The data derive from a study of cytomegalovirus exposure and HLA in healthy donors. This sequence originates from a man in his forties or fifties in good health and CMV-seronegative. Sequencing used PBMCs.

This CDR3 is CASSSITRGQATVF. In DNA, the CDR3 is TGTGCCAGCAGTTCTATAACCAGGGGACAGGCGACCGTCTTC. The chain employs TRBV11-2 and TRBJ2-7, with 8 bases aligning to TRBD1. Per germline, CDR1 SGHAT and CDR2 FQNNGV. There are 14 residues in the CDR3.